The TCR beta chain under discussion was sequenced for a study of T cells in Graves' hyperthyroidism and ophthalmopathy. Broader study findings: Separating ophthalmopathy from stable hyperthyroidism was achieved by a 13 V-J model.

There are many counts of this clonotype. What it binds is not known. V was clipped by 4 bases and J by 2 bases, with 19 bases between them. Germline V gives CDR1 SGHRS, CDR2 YFSETQ. The CDR3 totals 16 residues. The investigators amplified TCR beta CDR3 regions from RNA transcripts. An initial round of RT-PCR targeting the TCR CDR3 relied on the HTBI primer set. TCRdb reprocessed the multiplex PCR reads with MiXCR, giving one entry per CDR3 protein. Among approximately 560,000 distinct CDR3 sequences listed, around a sixth were seen once. The source is a woman aged 25-40 years with Graves' hyperthyroidism. The rearrangement links TRBV5-1 to TRBJ2-7; weak D call: TRBD1 (8 bases). Sequenced material: blood. This CDR3 reads CASSQTPTGGAYEQYF. The CDR3 DNA reads as TGCGCCAGCAGCCAAACGCCTACAGGGGGGGCCTACGAGCAGTACTTC.